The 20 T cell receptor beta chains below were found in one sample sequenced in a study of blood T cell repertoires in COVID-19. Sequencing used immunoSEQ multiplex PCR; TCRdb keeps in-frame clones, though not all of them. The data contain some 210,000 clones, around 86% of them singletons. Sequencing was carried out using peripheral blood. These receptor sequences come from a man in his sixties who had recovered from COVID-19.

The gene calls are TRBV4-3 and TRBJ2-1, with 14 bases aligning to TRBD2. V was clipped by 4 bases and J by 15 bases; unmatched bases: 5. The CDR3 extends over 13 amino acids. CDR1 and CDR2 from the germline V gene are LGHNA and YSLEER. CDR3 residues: CASSRLAGGVVFF. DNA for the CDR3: TGCGCCAGCAGCCGACTAGCGGGAGGGGTGGTGTTCTTC.

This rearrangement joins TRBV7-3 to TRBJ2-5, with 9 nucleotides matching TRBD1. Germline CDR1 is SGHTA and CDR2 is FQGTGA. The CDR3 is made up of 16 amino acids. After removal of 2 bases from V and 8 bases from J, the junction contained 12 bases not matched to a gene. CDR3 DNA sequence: TGTGCCAGCAGCTTATCTGACAGGGGGGCAAGAGAAACCCAGTACTTC. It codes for CASSLSDRGARETQYF. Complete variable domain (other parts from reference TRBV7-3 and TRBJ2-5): GAGVSQTPSNKVTEKGKYVELRCDPISGHTALYWYRQSLGQGPEFLIYFQGTGAADDSGLPNDRFFAVRPEGSVSTLKIQRTERGDSAVYLCASSLSDRGARETQYFGPGTRLLVL.

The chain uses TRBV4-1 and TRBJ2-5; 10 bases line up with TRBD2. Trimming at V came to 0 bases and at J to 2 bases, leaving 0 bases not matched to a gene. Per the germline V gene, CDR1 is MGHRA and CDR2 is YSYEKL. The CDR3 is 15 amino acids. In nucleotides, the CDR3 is TGCGCCAGCAGCCAAGAGGGACTAGCGCAAGAGACCCAGTACTTC. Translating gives CASSQEGLAQETQYF.

For the CDR3, the DNA is TGTGCCAGCAGTGAAGGAGCGACCAACCCCTTTGGCTACACCTTC. This encodes CASSEGATNPFGYTF. The V call is TRBV2, the J call TRBJ1-2; D ambiguous. From germline, CDR1 is SNHLY and CDR2 FYNNEI. V was pared by 1 base and J by 7 bases, with 16 bases between. This CDR3 has 15 amino acids.

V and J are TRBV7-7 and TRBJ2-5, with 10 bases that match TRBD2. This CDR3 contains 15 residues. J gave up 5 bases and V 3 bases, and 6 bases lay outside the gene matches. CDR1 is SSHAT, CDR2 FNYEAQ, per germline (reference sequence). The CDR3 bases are TGTGCCAGCAGCTTGGAGCGGGGGGGGACTGAGACCCAGTACTTC. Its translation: CASSLERGGTETQYF.

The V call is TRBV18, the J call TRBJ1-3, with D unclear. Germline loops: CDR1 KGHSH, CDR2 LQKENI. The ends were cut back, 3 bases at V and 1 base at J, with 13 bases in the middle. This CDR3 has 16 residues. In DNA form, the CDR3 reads TGTGCCAGCTCACCCCCGCTGGGCTTATCTGGAAACACCATATATTTT. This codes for CASSPPLGLSGNTIYF.

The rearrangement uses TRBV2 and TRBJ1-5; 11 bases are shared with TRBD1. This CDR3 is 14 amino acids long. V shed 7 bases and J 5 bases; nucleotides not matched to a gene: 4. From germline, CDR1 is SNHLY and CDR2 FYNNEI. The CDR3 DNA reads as TGTGCCAGCACAGGGACAGGGGGGCATCAGCCCCAGCATTTT. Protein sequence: CASTGTGGHQPQHF.

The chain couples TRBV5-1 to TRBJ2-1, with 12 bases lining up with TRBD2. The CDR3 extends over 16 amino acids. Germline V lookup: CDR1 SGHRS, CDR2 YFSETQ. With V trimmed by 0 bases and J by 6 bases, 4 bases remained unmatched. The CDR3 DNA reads TGCGCCAGCAGCTTGGTCCCTAGCGGGGGGGCCAATGAGCAGTTCTTC. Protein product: CASSLVPSGGANEQFF.

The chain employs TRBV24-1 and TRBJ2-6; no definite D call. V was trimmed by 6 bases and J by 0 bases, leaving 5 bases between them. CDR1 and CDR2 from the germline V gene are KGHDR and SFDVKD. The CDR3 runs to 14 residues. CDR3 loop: CATSPSSGANVLTF. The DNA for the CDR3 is TGTGCCACCAGTCCCAGCTCTGGGGCCAACGTCCTGACTTTC.

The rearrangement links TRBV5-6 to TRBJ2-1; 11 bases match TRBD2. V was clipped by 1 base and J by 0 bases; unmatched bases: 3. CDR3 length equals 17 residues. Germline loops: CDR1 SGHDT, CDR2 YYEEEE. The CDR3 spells CASSLRLAGSSYNEQFF. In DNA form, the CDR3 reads TGTGCCAGCAGCTTGCGACTAGCGGGGAGCTCCTACAATGAGCAGTTCTTC.

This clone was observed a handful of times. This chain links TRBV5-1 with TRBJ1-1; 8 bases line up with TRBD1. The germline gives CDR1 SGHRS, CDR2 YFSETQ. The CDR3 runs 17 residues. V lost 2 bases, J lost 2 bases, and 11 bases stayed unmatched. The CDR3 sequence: CASSFGGRGRGNTEAFF. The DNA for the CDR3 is TGCGCCAGCAGCTTTGGCGGCAGGGGGCGAGGAAACACTGAAGCTTTCTTT.

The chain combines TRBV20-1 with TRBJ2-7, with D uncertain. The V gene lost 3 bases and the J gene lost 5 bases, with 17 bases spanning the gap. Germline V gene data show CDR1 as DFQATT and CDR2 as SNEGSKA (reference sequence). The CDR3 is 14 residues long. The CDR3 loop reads CSASGYSLGDEQYF. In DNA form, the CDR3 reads TGCAGTGCTAGTGGGTATTCTCTAGGCGACGAGCAGTACTTC.

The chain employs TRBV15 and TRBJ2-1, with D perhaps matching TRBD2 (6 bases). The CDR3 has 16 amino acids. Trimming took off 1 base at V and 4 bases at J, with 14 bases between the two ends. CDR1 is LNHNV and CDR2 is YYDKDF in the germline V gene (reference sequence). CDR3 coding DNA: TGTGCCACCAGCAGAGCAAGGGACTTGACATACAATGAGCAGTTCTTC. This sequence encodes CATSRARDLTYNEQFF.

The CDR3 reads CASSLAGRGLTEAFF. The CDR3 DNA is TGTGCCAGCAGCTTAGCGGGCAGGGGGCTCACTGAAGCTTTCTTT. V gene TRBV7-8 combines with J gene TRBJ1-1; 8 bases match TRBD1. J gave up 4 bases and V 0 bases, and 4 bases lay outside the gene matches. Looked up from germline, CDR1 is SGHVS and CDR2 is FQNEAQ. CDR3 length: 15 amino acids.

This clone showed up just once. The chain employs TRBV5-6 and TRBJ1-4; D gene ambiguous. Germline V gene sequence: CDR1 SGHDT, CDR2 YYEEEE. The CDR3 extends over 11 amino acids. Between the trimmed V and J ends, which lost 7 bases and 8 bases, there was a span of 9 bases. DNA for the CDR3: TGTGCCAGCTTTCCCCGGGAAAAACTGTTTTTT. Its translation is CASFPREKLFF. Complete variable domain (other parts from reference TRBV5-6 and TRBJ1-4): DAGVTQSPTHLIKTRGQQVTLRCSPKSGHDTVSWYQQALGQGPQFIFQYYEEEERQRGNFPDRFSGHQFPNYSSELNVNALLLGDSALYLCASFPREKLFFGSGTQLSVL.

The CDR3: CAPLGGASFYEQYF. Written as DNA, the CDR3 is TGTGCCCCTTTGGGGGGGGCTAGCTTCTACGAGCAGTACTTC. J is TRBJ2-7 and V is TRBV30; a weak D match, TRBD2 (7 bases). The CDR3 sequence is 14 residues long. Germline assignment: CDR1 GTSNPN and CDR2 SVGIG (reference sequence). Trimming shortened V by 8 bases and J by 3 bases, and 20 bases separated the two germline ends.

CDR3 DNA: TGTGCCAGCAGCCAAGGCCACCTAAACACCGGGGAGCTGTTTTTT. It translates to CASSQGHLNTGELFF. The rearrangement joins TRBV3-1 (or the pseudogene TRBV3-2) to TRBJ2-2; D remains ambiguous. Germline-derived CDR1 and CDR2 are LGHDT and YNNKEL (reference sequence). The V gene lost 1 base and the J gene lost 2 bases, with 8 bases spanning the gap. The CDR3 consists of 15 residues.

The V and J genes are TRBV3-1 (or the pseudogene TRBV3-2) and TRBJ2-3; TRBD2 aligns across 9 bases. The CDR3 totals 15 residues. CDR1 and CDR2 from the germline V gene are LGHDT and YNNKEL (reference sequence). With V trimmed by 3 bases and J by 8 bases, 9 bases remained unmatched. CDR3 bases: TGTGCCAGCAGCCATTTTAGCGGGAGAAACCCTACGCAGTATTTT. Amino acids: CASSHFSGRNPTQYF.

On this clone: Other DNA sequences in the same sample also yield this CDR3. The CDR3 DNA sequence: TGCGCCAGCAGCTTGGAACTCACGGGGGGCTACACCTTC. This codes for CASSLELTGGYTF. The V call is TRBV5-1, the J call TRBJ1-2; no reliable D call. Germline lookup yields CDR1 SGHRS and CDR2 YFSETQ. This CDR3 is 13 amino acids long. Trimming cost V 0 bases and J 8 bases, with 11 bases left between them.

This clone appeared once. The CDR3 DNA reads TGCAGTGCTCGTGTTGGGAGCGCAGATACGCAGTATTTT. Amino acid sequence: CSARVGSADTQYF. The chain uses TRBV20-1 and TRBJ2-3, with TRBD2 as a possible D gene (5 bases). Trimming pared 5 bases from V and 4 bases from J, leaving 13 bases between. This CDR3 comprises 13 residues. Germline V CDR1 and CDR2: DFQATT, SNEGSKA (reference sequence).